One and the same sample provided the 9 T cell receptor beta chains below, sequenced in a study of beta chain features in type 1 diabetes (dated by TCRdb to between 2017 and 2018). The library was made by the immunoSEQ multiplex PCR assay. The High Capacity cDNA Reverse Transcription Kit was used to reverse transcribe all of the isolated RNA, meaning that expressed TCRB transcripts were what got sequenced. The clones in this table, taken by TCRdb from immuneACCESS, are in-frame only. Not every clone is retained; where verified, under half of the shortfall comes from an unresolved V gene, and the cause of the rest is unknown. The table for this sample lists 120,000 to 150,000 clones; roughly 10% of them were counted only once. The ten largest clonotypes hold 0.65% of the sample. Material for sequencing was central memory CD4+ T cells from blood. The source of these receptors is a woman aged 40 to 55 in good health.

This clone was picked up many times. The chain combines TRBV4-3 with TRBJ2-1; perhaps TRBD2 as D (5 bases). Germline assignment: CDR1 LGHNA and CDR2 YSLEER. This CDR3 has 15 amino acids. V dropped 4 bases and J dropped 0 bases, with 10 bases sitting between them. The CDR3 coding sequence is TGCGCCAGCAGCCTTGGACTTAACTCCTACAATGAGCAGTTCTTC. This gives the protein CASSLGLNSYNEQFF.

The chain has TRBV10-3 and TRBJ2-1; possibly TRBD1 for D (6 bases). CDR3 size: 14 residues. Germline loops: CDR1 ENHRY, CDR2 SYGVKD. Trimming stripped 8 bases from V and 7 bases from J, with 18 bases between. CDR3: CAIGTEMRGNEQFF. In nucleotides, the CDR3 is TGTGCCATCGGAACTGAGATGAGGGGGAATGAGCAGTTCTTC.

The rearrangement links TRBV10-3 to TRBJ2-3, with 12 positions matching TRBD2. Trimming at V came to 5 bases and at J to 4 bases, leaving 4 bases not matched to a gene. CDR3 length: 15 amino acids. Germline V CDR1 and CDR2: ENHRY, SYGVKD. The CDR3 nucleotides are TGTGCCATCAGTCTAGCGGGGGGGCTCTCAGATACGCAGTATTTT. Residues: CAISLAGGLSDTQYF.

The gene calls are TRBV4-3 and TRBJ2-5, with D maybe TRBD1 (6 bases). This CDR3 has 15 residues. The V and J ends lost 1 base and 5 bases respectively, with 14 bases between them. Germline V gives CDR1 LGHNA, CDR2 YSLEER. CDR3 sequence reads: CASSQGFAGAETQYF. The DNA for the CDR3 is TGCGCCAGCAGCCAAGGATTCGCAGGGGCGGAGACCCAGTACTTC.

This clone occurred a few times. The chain uses TRBV29-1 and TRBJ1-1; TRBD1 matches 7 bases. J was trimmed by 4 bases and V by 4 bases; bases with no gene match: 9. Germline V gives CDR1 SQVTM, CDR2 ANQGSEA. This CDR3 spans 14 amino acids. Written as DNA, the CDR3 is TGCAGCGTTGTACTGACAGGGATGGCCACTGAAGCTTTCTTT. Translating gives CSVVLTGMATEAFF.

Points on this clone: One end of the junction fails to match germline, which may point to a read error. The chain is built from TRBV27 and TRBJ1-5, with 9 bases that match TRBD1. This CDR3 contains 17 residues. Per germline, CDR1 MNHEY and CDR2 SMNVEV (reference sequence). CDR3 amino acids: CASSLGQGIGSSQPQHF. In DNA, the CDR3 is TGTGCCAGCAGTTTAGGACAGGGGATTGGTAGCAGTCAGCCCCAGCATTTT.

CDR3 DNA sequence: TGTGCCAGCAATATACTAGCGGGGCCCTACGAGCAGTACTTC. Its protein product is CASNILAGPYEQYF. This chain joins TRBV2 and TRBJ2-7, with 10 bases matching TRBD2. CDR1 and CDR2 from the germline V gene are SNHLY and FYNNEI. J gave up 2 bases and V 7 bases, and 5 bases lay outside the gene matches. CDR3 length: 14 residues.

This clone was counted only a few times. The chain recombines TRBV13 with TRBJ1-1; D not certain. Trimming shortened V by 8 bases and J by 3 bases, and 7 bases separated the two germline ends. The CDR3 sequence is 11 residues long. Germline lookup yields CDR1 PRHDT and CDR2 FYEKMQ (reference sequence). The CDR3 DNA reads TGTGCCAGCCAGGTGTACACTGAAGCTTTCTTT. It codes for CASQVYTEAFF.

The chain recombines TRBV6-1 with TRBJ1-2, with 7 bases identical to TRBD1. The CDR3 totals 12 residues. Trimming cost V 4 bases and J 4 bases; bases outside gene matches: 0. The V gene's germline CDR1 is MNHNS and CDR2 SASEGT. For the CDR3, the DNA is TGTGCCAGCAGTGGGGACAGCTATGGCTACACCTTC. It yields the protein CASSGDSYGYTF.